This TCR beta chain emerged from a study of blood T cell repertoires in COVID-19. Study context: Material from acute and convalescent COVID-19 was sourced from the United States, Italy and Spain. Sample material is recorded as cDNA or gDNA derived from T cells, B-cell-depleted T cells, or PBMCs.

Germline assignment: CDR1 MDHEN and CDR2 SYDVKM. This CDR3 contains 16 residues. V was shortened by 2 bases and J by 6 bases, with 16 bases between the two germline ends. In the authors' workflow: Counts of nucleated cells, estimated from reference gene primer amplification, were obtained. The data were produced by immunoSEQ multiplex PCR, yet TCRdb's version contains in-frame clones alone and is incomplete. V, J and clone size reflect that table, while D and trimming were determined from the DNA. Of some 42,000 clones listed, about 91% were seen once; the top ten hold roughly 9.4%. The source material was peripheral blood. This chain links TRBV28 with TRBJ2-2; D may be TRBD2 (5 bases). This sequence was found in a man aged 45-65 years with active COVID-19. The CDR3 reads CASSLIIAGNAGELFF. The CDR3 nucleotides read TGTGCCAGCAGTTTAATAATTGCCGGGAATGCCGGGGAGCTGTTTTTT.